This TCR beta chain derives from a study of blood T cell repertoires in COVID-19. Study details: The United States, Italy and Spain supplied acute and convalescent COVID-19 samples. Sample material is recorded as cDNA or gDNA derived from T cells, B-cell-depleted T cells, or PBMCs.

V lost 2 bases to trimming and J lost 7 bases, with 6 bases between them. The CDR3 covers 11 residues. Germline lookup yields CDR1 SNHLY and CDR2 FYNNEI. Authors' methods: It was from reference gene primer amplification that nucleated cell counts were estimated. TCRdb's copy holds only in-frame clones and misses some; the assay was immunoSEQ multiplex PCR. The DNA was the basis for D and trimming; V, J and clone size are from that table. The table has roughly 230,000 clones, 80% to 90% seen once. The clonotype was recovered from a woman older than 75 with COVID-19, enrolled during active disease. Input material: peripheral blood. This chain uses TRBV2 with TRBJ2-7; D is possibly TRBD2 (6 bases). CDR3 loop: CASSERGEQYF. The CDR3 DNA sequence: TGTGCCAGCAGTGAACGGGGGGAGCAGTACTTC.